The TCR beta chain under discussion was sequenced for a study of regulatory T cells in long-lasting Graves disease. Study details: For under 3 months, newly diagnosed Graves' patients had been taking antithyroid drugs.

This clonotype has at least ten counts. According to the study, TCR beta libraries were built with iRepertoire HTBI primers and CDR3-region Arm-PCR. Source study methods: The samples included 60 to 65 TRBV and 15 or so TRBJ segments. TCRdb independently ran MiXCR on the multiplex PCR reads; one entry per CDR3 protein. These V and J calls are TCRdb output, not the study's own analysis. Among about 520,000 distinct CDR3 sequences listed, about 12% were seen once. Described time point: newly diagnosed GD, antithyroid drugs for less than 3 months. The authors made the TCR library using RNA they extracted from PBMCs. Investigators report Graves' disease was diagnosed under American Thyroid Association guidelines. Trimming removed 1 base at V and 7 bases at J, with 10 bases between. The CDR3 sequence is 14 residues long. Germline assignment: CDR1 SGHAT and CDR2 FQNNGV. This sample also belongs to another study, concerning T cells in Graves' hyperthyroidism and ophthalmopathy. From that paper: The HTBI primer set was used in a first-round RT-PCR of the TCR CDR3.

The source was peripheral blood mononuclear cells (PBMCs), collected at new diagnosis, from a patient treated with antithyroid drugs. The sequence was collected from a woman aged 25 to 39 with Graves disease. This chain uses TRBV11-2 with TRBJ2-2, with D possibly TRBD2 on 5 matching bases. The CDR3: CASSLVRGNGELFF. CDR3 DNA sequence: TGTGCCAGCAGCTTAGTCCGGGGAAACGGGGAGCTGTTTTTT.